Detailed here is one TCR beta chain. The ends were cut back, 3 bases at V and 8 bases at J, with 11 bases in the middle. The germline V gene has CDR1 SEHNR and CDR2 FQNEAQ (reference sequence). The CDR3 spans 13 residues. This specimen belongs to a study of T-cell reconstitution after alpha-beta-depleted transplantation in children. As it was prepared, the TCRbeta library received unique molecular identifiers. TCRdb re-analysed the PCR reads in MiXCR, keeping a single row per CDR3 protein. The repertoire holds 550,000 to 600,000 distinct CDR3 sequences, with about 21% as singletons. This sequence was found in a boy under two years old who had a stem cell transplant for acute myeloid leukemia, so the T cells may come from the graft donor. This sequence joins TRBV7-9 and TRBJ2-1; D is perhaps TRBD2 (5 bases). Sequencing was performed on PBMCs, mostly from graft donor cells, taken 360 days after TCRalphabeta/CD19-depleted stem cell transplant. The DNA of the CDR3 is TGTGCCAGCAGCTTGAGCGGTTGGGATGAGCAGTTCTTC. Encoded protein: CASSLSGWDEQFF. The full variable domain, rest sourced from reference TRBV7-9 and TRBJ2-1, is DTGVSQNPRHKITKRGQNVTFRCDPISEHNRLYWYRQTLGQGPEFLTYFQNEAQLEKSRLLSDRFSAERPKGSFSTLEIQRTEQGDSAMYLCASSLSGWDEQFFGPGTRLTVL.